A single sample gave rise to the 7 T cell receptor beta chains below, sequenced in a study of blood T cell repertoires in COVID-19. Some clones are missing from TCRdb's copy, which holds only in-frame ones; the method was immunoSEQ multiplex PCR. Counted here are some 190,000 clones, less than 80% occurring once; the ten biggest clones make up approximately 13%. The sequencing input was peripheral blood. The receptors were gathered from a woman aged 45 to 65 with acute or convalescent COVID-19.

The chain employs TRBV2 and TRBJ1-4, with TRBD1 matching over 7 bases. This CDR3 spans 15 amino acids. Germline CDR1 SNHLY, CDR2 FYNNEI. Trimming removed 4 bases from V and 8 bases from J; junction bases left unmatched: 10. CDR3 DNA sequence: TGTGCCAGCAGTGGACAGGGTTGGGTTGTGGAAAAACTGTTTTTT. Translated, it gives CASSGQGWVVEKLFF.

The chain employs TRBV6-5 and TRBJ2-7; 11 bases agree with TRBD1. V lost 4 bases and J lost 2; bases outside the gene matches: 4. The germline gives CDR1 MNHEY, CDR2 SVGAGI. The CDR3 has 15 amino acids. The CDR3 here is CASSSDRGLTYEQYF. The CDR3 DNA sequence: TGTGCCAGCAGTTCGGACAGGGGGCTCACCTACGAGCAGTACTTC.

The sample holds one count of this clone. The gene calls are TRBV24-1 and TRBJ2-7; TRBD1 aligns across 8 bases. The CDR3 is made up of 17 amino acids. Trimming took 2 bases from V and 2 from J; bases not matched to a gene: 10. Germline V lookup: CDR1 KGHDR, CDR2 SFDVKD. CDR3 protein: CATSDSQDRGLTYEQYF. The DNA of the CDR3 is TGTGCCACCAGTGATTCCCAAGACAGGGGCTTAACCTACGAGCAGTACTTC.

This clone came up once. The chain carries TRBV7-8 and TRBJ1-1; 7 nucleotides agree with TRBD1. The junction had 15 bases not matched to a gene; V was cut back by 5 bases and J by 9 bases. CDR1 is SGHVS, CDR2 FQNEAQ, per germline. The CDR3 is 15 residues long. CDR3 loop: CASSLLGAGGPQAFF. DNA of the CDR3: TGTGCCAGCAGCCTTTTGGGGGCAGGGGGACCCCAAGCTTTCTTT.

The genes are TRBV6-5 and TRBJ1-2, with no clear D. This CDR3 is built from 15 residues. CDR1 is MNHEY and CDR2 is SVGAGI in the germline V gene. The germline V and J ends were trimmed by 7 bases and 8 bases, with 23 bases remaining between them. CDR3: CASTRPMTATGGYTF. CDR3 sequence (DNA): TGTGCCAGCACCCGACCAATGACGGCCACGGGGGGCTACACCTTC.

A single count supports this clone. V usage is TRBV14 and J usage is TRBJ1-2; D is uncertain. The CDR3 has 14 residues. The V and J ends lost 4 bases and 4 bases respectively, with 13 bases between them. CDR1 is SGHDN, CDR2 FVKESK, per germline. This CDR3 reads CASSRPTGFYGYTF. For the CDR3, the DNA is TGTGCCAGCAGCCGTCCTACGGGTTTCTATGGCTACACCTTC.

The V gene is TRBV5-1, the J gene TRBJ1-2, with no clear D. The CDR3 consists of 16 residues. Germline V gives CDR1 SGHRS, CDR2 YFSETQ. Trimming shortened V by 1 base and J by 2 bases, and 15 bases separated the two germline ends. The CDR3 DNA sequence: TGCGCCAGCAGCTTGATTCCCAGCGCCGAAAACTATGGCTACACCTTC. Its protein product is CASSLIPSAENYGYTF. Using reference TRBV5-1 and TRBJ1-2 for the parts outside the CDR3, the full variable domain is KAGVTQTPRYLIKTRGQQVTLSCSPISGHRSVSWYQQTPGQGLQFLFEYFSETQRNKGNFPGRFSGRQFSNSRSEMNVSTLELGDSALYLCASSLIPSAENYGYTFGSGTRLTVV.